The source of this T cell receptor beta chain is a study of shared clonotypes between healthy human individuals. The wider study: Researchers assigned three CD4 naive, three CD4 memory, two CD8 naive and one CD8 memory plate to each donor.

Sequencing used immunoSEQ multiplex PCR; TCRdb keeps in-frame clones, though not all of them. The sample records a few million clones, approximately 94% being singletons. The germline V gene encodes CDR1 MNHEY and CDR2 SVGAGI. V shed 8 bases and J 1 base; nucleotides not matched to a gene: 8. This CDR3 region has 14 residues. The donors, all of them Caucasian adults, lived in Nashville, Tennessee. It was into CD45RA+ naive and CD45RA-negative memory subsets that the CD4+ cells were split. The rearrangement joins TRBV6-5 to TRBJ2-7, with 7 bases fitting TRBD1. The TCR was taken from a man younger than 35 in good health. Specimen: naive CD4+ T cells sorted from blood. Subset noted: CD45RA+ positively selected. The CDR3 loop reads CASRPLQGSYEQYF. Here the CDR3 DNA reads TGTGCCAGCCGACCCCTACAGGGGTCCTACGAGCAGTACTTC.